The subject of this entry is one TCR beta chain. Antigen: not known. This record comes from a study of T cell responses to AZD1222 COVID-19 vaccine. About the study: Pooled samples include second doses given at about 4 or 12 weeks.

Study-level findings and limits: Repertoires in all cases were sampled only once the peak T cell response had passed. CD4 TCRs associated with vaccination spanned spike, dominating at 160-218 and 743-854. The donor cohort was predominantly white British with a female majority, and clonal diversity may have been underestimated.

Sequencing used immunoSEQ multiplex PCR; TCRdb keeps in-frame clones, though not all of them. Counted here are about 170,000 clones, 90% occurring once; the ten biggest clones make up roughly 1.6%. Germline CDR1 and CDR2: SGHDT and YYEEEE. V trimming: 4 bases; J trimming: 2 bases; junction bases outside the gene matches: 4. CDR3 length: 15 amino acids. This clonotype originated in an adult in good health. The chain employs TRBV5-6 and TRBJ1-3, with 9 bases aligning to TRBD1. The source material was peripheral blood, sampled on day 0 of AZD1222 vaccination. CDR3 DNA sequence: TGTGCCAGCAGCCAGGGACAGGGACCTGGAAACACCATATATTTT. Its protein is CASSQGQGPGNTIYF.